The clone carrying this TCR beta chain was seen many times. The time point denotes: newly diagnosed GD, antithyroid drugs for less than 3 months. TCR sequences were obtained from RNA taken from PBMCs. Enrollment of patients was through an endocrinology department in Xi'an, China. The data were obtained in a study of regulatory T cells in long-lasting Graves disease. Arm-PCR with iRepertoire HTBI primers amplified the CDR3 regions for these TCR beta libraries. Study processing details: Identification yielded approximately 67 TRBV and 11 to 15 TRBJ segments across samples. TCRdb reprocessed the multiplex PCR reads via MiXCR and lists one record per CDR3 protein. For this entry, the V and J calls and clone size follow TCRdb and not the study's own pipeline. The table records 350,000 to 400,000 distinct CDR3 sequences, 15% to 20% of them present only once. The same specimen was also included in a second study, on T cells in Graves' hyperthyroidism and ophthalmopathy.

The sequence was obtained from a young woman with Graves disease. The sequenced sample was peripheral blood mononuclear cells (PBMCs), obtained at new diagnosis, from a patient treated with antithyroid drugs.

DNA of the CDR3: TGTGCCGGTCGGGAGACCCAGTACTTC. Translated, it gives CAGRETQYF. The V call is TRBV2, the J call TRBJ2-5; D not certain. The CDR3 covers 9 residues. Germline V CDR1 and CDR2: SNHLY, FYNNEI. V lost 11 bases and J lost 5, with 6 bases in between.